This T cell receptor beta chain originates from a study of Tregs in tolerant kidney transplant recipients. Points from the study as a whole: Validation in larger populations is needed because few patients were studied. Activated donor B cell expansion appeared to reveal the most relevant donor-specific TCRbeta repertoire.

V gave up 1 base and J gave up 8 bases; unmatched junction bases: 10. The germline V gene has CDR1 GTSNPN and CDR2 SVGIG (reference sequence). This CDR3 has 15 amino acids. As to this clone: Its specificity is unknown.

Unstimulated regulatory T cells (CD4+CD25+CD127-), CD4+CD25- non-regulatory cells, CD4 and CD8 cells were FACS-sorted from thawed PBMCs. Thawed PBMCs were rested overnight at 37°C with approximately 200 IU/ml IL-2 before regulatory T cell sorting. The method was immunoSEQ multiplex PCR; TCRdb's version includes in-frame clones alone and lacks a portion of them. The profile covers about 46,000 clones, with about 89% appearing a single time and about 0.63% taken by the ten largest. Sequencing used Tregs from blood. This clonotype originated in a human donor in good health. The J gene is TRBJ2-1, the V gene TRBV30, with 8 nucleotides matching TRBD2. The CDR3 sequence: CAWSEGREGRDEQFF. The CDR3 DNA sequence: TGTGCCTGGAGTGAAGGACGGGAGGGCCGAGATGAGCAGTTCTTC.